Following are 3 T cell receptor beta chains from one sample sequenced in a study of cytomegalovirus exposure and HLA in healthy donors. The PCR made use of 60 Vbeta and 13 Jbeta primers. Here immunoSEQ multiplex PCR was the method, and the copy in TCRdb shows in-frame clones only, minus some. This table lists about 87,000 clones. Source material: PBMCs. Receptors originate from a man over 45 in good health and CMV-seropositive.

With regard to this clone: Other DNA sequences of this sample code for an identical CDR3. The rearrangement joins TRBV18 to TRBJ2-1, with 7 bases lining up with TRBD2. Germline lookup yields CDR1 KGHSH and CDR2 LQKENI. The J segment lost 9 bases and the V segment lost 3 bases, leaving 5 bases of the junction unmatched. This CDR3 contains 13 residues. This CDR3 is CASSPGLEVEQFF. The CDR3 DNA follows: TGTGCCAGCTCACCCGGACTAGAGGTTGAGCAGTTCTTC.

The chain is built from TRBV2 and TRBJ1-2, with D perhaps matching TRBD1 (6 bases). Trimming removed 8 bases from V and 0 bases from J, with 13 bases in between. The CDR3 sequence is 14 residues long. Germline CDR1 is SNHLY and CDR2 is FYNNEI. The CDR3 region has the DNA TGTGCCAGCTCCAGGGACACCTCTAACTATGGCTACACCTTC. Its translation: CASSRDTSNYGYTF.

The chain carries TRBV7-8 and TRBJ1-1; D is perhaps TRBD1 (6 bases). V was shortened by 1 base and J by 4 bases, with 10 bases between the two germline ends. Germline V gives CDR1 SGHVS, CDR2 FQNEAQ. The CDR3 spans 14 residues. The CDR3 is CASSLGTGFTEAFF. The CDR3 DNA reads TGTGCCAGCAGCTTAGGTACAGGGTTCACTGAAGCTTTCTTT.